This T cell receptor (beta chain) is drawn from a study of T-cell memory formation after mild COVID-19. CDR3 length: 13 amino acids. Deletions cut 3 bases from V and 5 bases from J, with 13 bases between. Germline assignment: CDR1 DFQATT and CDR2 SNEGSKA (reference sequence). This clonotype was observed a few times. Its specificity is not known. Study results and caveats: The authors left the SARS-CoV-2 specificity of second-wave clones peaking on day 37 unconfirmed. The main location of contracting CD4+ clones was CM and EM, and that of contracting CD8+ clones was EMRA.

TCRdb redid the calling of the 5' RACE reads with MiXCR, one entry per CDR3 protein. The data hold fewer than 350,000 distinct CDR3 sequences, with approximately 15% observed a single time. This chain links TRBV20-1 with TRBJ2-5; TRBD2 might be the D (5 bases). The sequencing sample was made of PBMCs or a T cell subset sorted from them (not recorded which). The sequence came from a young man who had mild COVID-19 (a few samples of this study predate the infection). Cell type and time point are not known. In DNA form, the CDR3 reads TGCAGTGCTAGGAGAGGACTGGCGGAGACCCAGTACTTC. Residues: CSARRGLAETQYF.